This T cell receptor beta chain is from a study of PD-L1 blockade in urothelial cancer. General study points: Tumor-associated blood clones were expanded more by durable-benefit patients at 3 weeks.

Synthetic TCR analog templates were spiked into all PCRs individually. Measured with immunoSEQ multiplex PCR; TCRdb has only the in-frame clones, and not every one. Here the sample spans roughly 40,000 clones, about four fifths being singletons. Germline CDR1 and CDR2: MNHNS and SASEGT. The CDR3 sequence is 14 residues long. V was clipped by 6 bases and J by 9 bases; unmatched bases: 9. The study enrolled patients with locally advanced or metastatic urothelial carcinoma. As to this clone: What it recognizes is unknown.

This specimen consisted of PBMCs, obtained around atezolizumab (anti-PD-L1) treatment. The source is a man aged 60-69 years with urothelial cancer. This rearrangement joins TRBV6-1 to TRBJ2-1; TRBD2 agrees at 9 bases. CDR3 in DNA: TGTGCCAGCAGAGAGGGGGCGGGAGGGGGTGAGCAGTTCTTC. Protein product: CASREGAGGGEQFF.